Below, 14 T cell receptor beta chains from the same sample are listed, as sequenced in a study of cytomegalovirus exposure and HLA in healthy donors. 60 Vbeta and 13 Jbeta primers were used in PCR. The method was immunoSEQ multiplex PCR; TCRdb's version includes in-frame clones alone and lacks a portion of them. The table lists under 200,000 clones, around 75% of them singletons, with approximately 2.4% in the top ten. What was sequenced was PBMCs. These receptors were collected from a female donor in good health and CMV-seronegative.

This clone came up once. The J gene is TRBJ2-1, the V gene TRBV7-2, with D unclear. The germline V and J ends were trimmed by 5 bases and 4 bases, with 15 bases remaining between them. The CDR3 covers 15 residues. The V gene's germline CDR1 is SGHTA and CDR2 FQGNSA. The CDR3: CASSQNQAPYNEQFF. The CDR3 nucleotides are TGTGCCAGCAGCCAAAACCAAGCCCCTTACAATGAGCAGTTCTTC.

The V and J genes are TRBV11-3 and TRBJ2-5; possible D gene TRBD2, 5 bases. The ends were cut back, 5 bases at V and 2 bases at J, with 12 bases in the middle. The CDR3 consists of 14 residues. The germline V gene encodes CDR1 SGHNT and CDR2 YENEEA. This CDR3 reads CASSERGGQETQYF. The CDR3 DNA reads as TGTGCCAGCAGCGAGCGAGGAGGACAAGAGACCCAGTACTTC.

J is TRBJ2-3 and V is TRBV11-2; weak D call: TRBD1 (5 bases). CDR3 length: 14 amino acids. Between the trimmed V and J ends, which lost 8 bases and 2 bases, there was a span of 14 bases. Germline V gene data show CDR1 as SGHAT and CDR2 as FQNNGV. The CDR3 nucleotides read TGTGCCAGCCAAGTCCAGGGCTCCACAGATACGCAGTATTTT. Encoded protein: CASQVQGSTDTQYF.

The V and J genes are TRBV29-1 and TRBJ2-2; perhaps TRBD1 as D (5 bases). V was clipped by 3 bases and J by 0 bases, with 5 bases between them. In germline, CDR1 is SQVTM, CDR2 ANQGSEA. This CDR3 has 13 amino acids. The CDR3 DNA is TGCAGCGTTGACAGGGCGAACACCGGGGAGCTGTTTTTT. Translated, it gives CSVDRANTGELFF.

This clone was counted once. The V call is TRBV5-1, the J call TRBJ2-2; a possible D gene is TRBD1 (6 bases). The germline V gene has CDR1 SGHRS and CDR2 YFSETQ. This CDR3 has 15 amino acids. The V gene lost 0 bases and the J gene lost 5 bases, with 11 bases spanning the gap. CDR3: CASSLVTGPTGELFF. The CDR3 bases are TGCGCCAGCAGCTTGGTAACAGGGCCGACCGGGGAGCTGTTTTTT.

The chain couples TRBV2 to TRBJ1-1, with D maybe TRBD1 (6 bases). Looked up from germline, CDR1 is SNHLY and CDR2 is FYNNEI. The CDR3 has 13 amino acids. Trimming removed 10 bases from V and 1 base from J, with 13 bases in between. The CDR3 here is CATRGGRNTEAFF. CDR3 bases: TGTGCCACGAGGGGGGGACGGAACACTGAAGCTTTCTTT.

This clone was observed once. The rearrangement links TRBV7-8 to TRBJ2-2; D is perhaps TRBD1 (6 bases). This CDR3 contains 17 residues. V was cut by 3 bases and J by 1 base, with 15 bases left in between. Germline V lookup: CDR1 SGHVS, CDR2 FQNEAQ. The CDR3 bases are TGTGCCAGCAGCTTCATTCCCAGGGGATGGAACACCGGGGAGCTGTTTTTT. It yields the protein CASSFIPRGWNTGELFF. Full variable domain (outside the CDR3, taken from reference TRBV7-8 and TRBJ2-2): GAGVSQSPRYKVAKRGQDVALRCDPISGHVSLFWYQQALGQGPEFLTYFQNEAQLDKSGLPSDRFFAERPEGSVSTLKIQRTQQEDSAVYLCASSFIPRGWNTGELFFGEGSRLTVL.

The rearrangement links TRBV27 to TRBJ2-1; 12 positions agree with TRBD2. V dropped 3 bases and J dropped 8; count of bases not matched to a gene: 8. The CDR3 contains 16 residues. Per the germline V gene, CDR1 is MNHEY and CDR2 is SMNVEV (reference sequence). The CDR3 DNA is TGTGCCAGCAGTTTCCTCACTAGCGGGAGGATCTATGAGCAGTTCTTC. Protein sequence: CASSFLTSGRIYEQFF.

This chain joins TRBV18 and TRBJ2-5; 9 bases match TRBD2. The CDR3 totals 17 residues. Looked up from germline, CDR1 is KGHSH and CDR2 is LQKENI. The trim removed 1 base at V and 3 bases at J, leaving 9 bases unmatched. This CDR3 reads CASSPLSSPSGKETQYF. As DNA, the CDR3 is TGTGCCAGCTCACCACTCTCATCTCCTAGCGGGAAAGAGACCCAGTACTTC.

The chain employs TRBV27 and TRBJ2-3, with D tentatively TRBD1 (5 bases). The CDR3 covers 14 residues. Deletions cut 4 bases from V and 2 bases from J, with 10 bases between. Germline V gene lookup returns CDR1 MNHEY and CDR2 SMNVEV (reference sequence). The CDR3 spells CASSSPGFTDTQYF. DNA of the CDR3: TGTGCCAGCAGTTCCCCAGGGTTCACAGATACGCAGTATTTT.

This clone has a handful of counts. At one end the junction does not follow the germline gene, possibly because of a read error. The chain employs TRBV11-2 and TRBJ2-1, with D hard to call. CDR1 SGHAT and CDR2 FQNNGV come from the germline V gene. The CDR3 has 16 residues. DNA for the CDR3: TGTGCCAGCAGCCTAGATAGTACGAGCTCCTACAATGAGCAGTTCTTC. Translating it yields CASSLDSTSSYNEQFF.

The rearrangement joins TRBV29-1 to TRBJ2-2; 10 bases map to TRBD1. The length of the CDR3 is 14 residues. CDR1 SQVTM and CDR2 ANQGSEA come from the germline V gene. V was pared by 6 bases and J by 6 bases, with 7 bases of the junction left unmatched. CDR3 sequence (DNA): TGCAGCGTCCTGGACAGGGGGGGACCCGGGGAGCTGTTTTTT. Translation: CSVLDRGGPGELFF.

Remarks on this clone: The germline gene is not matched at one end of the junction; a read error may be the cause. The chain uses TRBV10-1 and TRBJ2-3, with a possible D match to TRBD2 (5 bases). Germline V gives CDR1 WNHNN, CDR2 SYGVQD (reference sequence). This CDR3 has 15 amino acids. The CDR3 spells CVSSGPELDTDTQYF. The CDR3 nucleotides are TGCGTCAGCAGCGGTCCGGAACTAGACACAGATACGCAGTATTTT.

This chain connects TRBV19 to TRBJ2-5, with D possibly being TRBD1 (5 bases). CDR1 is LNHDA, CDR2 SQIVND, per germline (reference sequence). There are 11 residues in the CDR3. Trimming left V 6 bases short and J 4 bases short, with 6 bases between. CDR3 DNA sequence: TGTGCCAGTAGCAGGGCAGAGACCCAGTACTTC. Amino acids: CASSRAETQYF.